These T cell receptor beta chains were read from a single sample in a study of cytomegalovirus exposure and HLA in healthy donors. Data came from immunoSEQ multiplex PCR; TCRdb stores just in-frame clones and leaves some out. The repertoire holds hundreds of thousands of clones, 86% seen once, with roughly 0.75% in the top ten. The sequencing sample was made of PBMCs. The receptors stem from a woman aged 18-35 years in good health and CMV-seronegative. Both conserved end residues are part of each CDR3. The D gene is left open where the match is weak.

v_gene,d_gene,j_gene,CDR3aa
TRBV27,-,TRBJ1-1,CASSLSGQLGTEAFF
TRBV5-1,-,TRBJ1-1,CASSLDRETTEAFF
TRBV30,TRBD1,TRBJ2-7,CAWSPLGRGTYEQYF
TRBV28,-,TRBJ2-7,CASSRRGYEQYF
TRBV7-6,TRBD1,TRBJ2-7,CASSVTGAGSSYEQYF
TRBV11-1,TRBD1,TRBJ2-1,CASSFSGGGEQFF
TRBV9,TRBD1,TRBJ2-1,CASSVGARGRGYSYNEQFF
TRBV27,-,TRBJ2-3,CASSFQTSTDTQYF
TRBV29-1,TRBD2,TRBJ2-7,CSVELAGGRSYEQYF
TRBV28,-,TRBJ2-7,CASALAGTDYEQYF
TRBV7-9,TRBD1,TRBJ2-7,CASSSTGQGLFREQYF
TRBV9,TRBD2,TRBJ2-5,CASSSGLAGRVGETQYF
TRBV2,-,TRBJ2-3,CASSEAEGPSTDTQYF
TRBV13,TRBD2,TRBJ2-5,CASSLYSGGGENQYF
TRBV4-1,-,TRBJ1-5,CASSPGTSSPGKPQHF
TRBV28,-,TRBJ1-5,CASSLYPGYSNQPQHF
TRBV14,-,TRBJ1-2,CASSQYLQDPGGYTF
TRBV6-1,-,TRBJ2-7,CASSELEGAGYEQYF
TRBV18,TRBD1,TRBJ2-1,CASSRDRNNEQFF
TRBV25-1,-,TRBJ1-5,CASSDRSSNQPQHF
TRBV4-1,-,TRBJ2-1,CASSQEGPVLLGEQFF
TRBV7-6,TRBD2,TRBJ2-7,CASSHGEGFYEQYF
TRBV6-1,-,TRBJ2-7,CASSGGHDEQYF
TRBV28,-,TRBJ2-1,CASSLVGREQFF
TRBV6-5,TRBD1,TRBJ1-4,CASRTGVREKLFF
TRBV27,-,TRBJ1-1,CASRPGWGSKAFF
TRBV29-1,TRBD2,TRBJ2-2,CSVAQDLGRGATGELFF
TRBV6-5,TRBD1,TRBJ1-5,CASRGQGVVGQHF
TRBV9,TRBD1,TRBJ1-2,CASSPGTGLDYGYTF
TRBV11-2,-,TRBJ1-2,CASSPSLDYGYTF
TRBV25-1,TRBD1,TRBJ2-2,CASTGTGNTGELFF
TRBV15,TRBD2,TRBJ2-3,CATSRASGGGADTQYF
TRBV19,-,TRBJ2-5,CASRLRGQETQYF
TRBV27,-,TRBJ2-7,CASSRPVGSSYEQYF
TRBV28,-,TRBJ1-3,CASRQTFSGNTIYF
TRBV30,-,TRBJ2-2,CAWSTDDTGELFF
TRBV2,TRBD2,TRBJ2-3,CASSERRGGSSTDTQYF
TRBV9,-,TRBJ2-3,CASSFYRESTDTQYF
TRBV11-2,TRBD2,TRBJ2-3,CASSSGLAGGYGADTQYF
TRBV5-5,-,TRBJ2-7,CASSPAWAGTYEQYF
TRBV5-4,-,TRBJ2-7,CASSSGRQAGPQISEQYF
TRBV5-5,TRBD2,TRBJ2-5,CASSSVLALAGGPQETQYF
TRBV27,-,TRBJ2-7,CASSLEGSLSYEQYF
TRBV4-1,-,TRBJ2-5,CASSLSGLALYQETQYF
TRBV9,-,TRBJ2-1,CASSPRLRDEQFF
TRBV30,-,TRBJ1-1,CAWRNRVLYTEAFF
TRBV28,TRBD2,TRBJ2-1,CASSQAGGPWNEQFF
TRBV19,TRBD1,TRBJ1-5,CASSIGDRSNQPQHF
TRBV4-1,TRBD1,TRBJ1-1,CASSQPDRGFSNTEAFF
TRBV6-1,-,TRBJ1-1,CASRIRGVSKTEAFF
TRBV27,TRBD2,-,CASTPLAGVYEQYF
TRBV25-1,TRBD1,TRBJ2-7,CASSRDRFSYEQYF
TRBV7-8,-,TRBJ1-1,CASSSVAGRNTEAFF
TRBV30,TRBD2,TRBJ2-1,CAWSWDSGRLEQFF
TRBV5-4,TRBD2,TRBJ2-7,CASSLVWPDSGGYEQYF
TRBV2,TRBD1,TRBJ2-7,CASNRQGIDEQYF
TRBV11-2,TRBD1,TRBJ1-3,CASSLDAGQAPGNTIYF